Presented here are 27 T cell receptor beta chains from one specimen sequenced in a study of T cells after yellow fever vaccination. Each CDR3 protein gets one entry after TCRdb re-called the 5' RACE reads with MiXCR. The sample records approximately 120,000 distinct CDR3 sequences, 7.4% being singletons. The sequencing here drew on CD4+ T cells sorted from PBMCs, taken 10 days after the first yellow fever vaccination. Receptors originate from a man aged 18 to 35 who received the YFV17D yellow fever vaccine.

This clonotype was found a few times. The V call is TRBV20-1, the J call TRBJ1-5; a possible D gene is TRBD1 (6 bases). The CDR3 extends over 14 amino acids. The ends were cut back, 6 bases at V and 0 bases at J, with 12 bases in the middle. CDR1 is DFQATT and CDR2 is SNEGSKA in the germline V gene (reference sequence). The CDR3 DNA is TGCAGTGCCTGGGCAGGGGCTAGCAATCAGCCCCAGCATTTT. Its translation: CSAWAGASNQPQHF.

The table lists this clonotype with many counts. The CDR3 sequence: CASSPPASGADTQYF. The CDR3 DNA reads as TGTGCCAGCAGCCCGCCGGCTAGCGGGGCGGATACGCAGTATTTT. This sequence joins TRBV11-2 and TRBJ2-3; 9 bases align to TRBD2. Per germline, CDR1 SGHAT and CDR2 FQNNGV. Losses at the gene ends were 5 bases for V and 6 bases for J; bases not matched to a gene: 9. The CDR3 totals 15 residues. Full variable domain (outside the CDR3, taken from reference TRBV11-2 and TRBJ2-3): EAGVAQSPRYKIIEKRQSVAFWCNPISGHATLYWYQQILGQGPKLLIQFQNNGVVDDSQLPKDRFSAERLKGVDSTLKIQPAKLEDSAVYLCASSPPASGADTQYFGPGTRLTVL.

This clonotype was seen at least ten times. The CDR3 bases are TGTGCCAGCAACGGGGGGCGCACAGATACGCAGTATTTT. This sequence encodes CASNGGRTDTQYF. V is TRBV7-8 and J is TRBJ2-3, with a possible D match to TRBD2 (7 bases). The V gene's germline CDR1 is SGHVS and CDR2 FQNEAQ. The CDR3 loop spans 13 amino acids. Trimming stripped 7 bases from V and 1 base from J, with 9 bases between.

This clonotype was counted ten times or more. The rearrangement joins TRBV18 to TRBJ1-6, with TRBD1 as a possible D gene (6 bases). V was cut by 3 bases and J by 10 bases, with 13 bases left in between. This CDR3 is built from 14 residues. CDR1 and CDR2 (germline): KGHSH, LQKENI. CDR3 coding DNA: TGTGCCAGCTCACCGCTAGGGGGGGGATCACCCCTCCACTTT. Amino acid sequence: CASSPLGGGSPLHF. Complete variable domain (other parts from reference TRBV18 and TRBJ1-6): NAGVMQNPRHLVRRRGQEARLRCSPMKGHSHVYWYRQLPEEGLKFMVYLQKENIIDESGMPKERFSAEFPKEGPSILRIQQVVRGDSAAYFCASSPLGGGSPLHFGNGTRLTVT.

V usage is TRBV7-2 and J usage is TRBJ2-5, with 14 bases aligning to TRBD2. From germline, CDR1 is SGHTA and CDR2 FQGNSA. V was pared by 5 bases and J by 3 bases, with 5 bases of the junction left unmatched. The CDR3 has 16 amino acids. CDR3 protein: CASSTGLAGGEETQYF. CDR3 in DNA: TGTGCCAGCAGCACTGGACTAGCGGGGGGAGAAGAGACCCAGTACTTC.

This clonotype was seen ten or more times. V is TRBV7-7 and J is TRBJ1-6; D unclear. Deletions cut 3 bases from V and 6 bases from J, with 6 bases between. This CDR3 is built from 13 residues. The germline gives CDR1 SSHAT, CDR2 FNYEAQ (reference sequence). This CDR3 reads CASSFDFNSPLHF. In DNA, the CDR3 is TGTGCCAGCAGCTTCGACTTTAATTCACCCCTCCACTTT.

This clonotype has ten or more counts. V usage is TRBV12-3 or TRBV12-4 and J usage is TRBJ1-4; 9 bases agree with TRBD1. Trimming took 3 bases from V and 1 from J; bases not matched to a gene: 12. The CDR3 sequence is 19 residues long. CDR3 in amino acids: CASSFGGQGFFGTNEKLFF. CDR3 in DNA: TGTGCCAGCAGTTTTGGTGGACAGGGGTTTTTTGGAACTAATGAAAAACTGTTTTTT.

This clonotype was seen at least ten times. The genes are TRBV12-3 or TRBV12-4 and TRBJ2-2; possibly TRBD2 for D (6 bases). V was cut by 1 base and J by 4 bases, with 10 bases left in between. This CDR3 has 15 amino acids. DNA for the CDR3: TGTGCCAGCAGTTTAGGACTAGTGACCACCGGGGAGCTGTTTTTT. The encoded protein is CASSLGLVTTGELFF.

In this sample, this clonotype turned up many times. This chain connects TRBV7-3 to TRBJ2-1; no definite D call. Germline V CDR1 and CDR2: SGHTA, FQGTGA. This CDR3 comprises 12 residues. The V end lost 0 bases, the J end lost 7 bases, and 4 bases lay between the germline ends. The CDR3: CASSLTRNEQFF. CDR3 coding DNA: TGTGCCAGCAGCTTAACGCGGAATGAGCAGTTCTTC.

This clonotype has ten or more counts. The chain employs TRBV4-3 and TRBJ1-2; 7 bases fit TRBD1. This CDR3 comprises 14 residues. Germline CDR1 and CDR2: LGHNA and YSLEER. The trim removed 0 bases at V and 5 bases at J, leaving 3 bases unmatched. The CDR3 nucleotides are TGCGCCAGCAGCCAAGAGCCCAGGGGGTATGGCTACACCTTC. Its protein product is CASSQEPRGYGYTF.

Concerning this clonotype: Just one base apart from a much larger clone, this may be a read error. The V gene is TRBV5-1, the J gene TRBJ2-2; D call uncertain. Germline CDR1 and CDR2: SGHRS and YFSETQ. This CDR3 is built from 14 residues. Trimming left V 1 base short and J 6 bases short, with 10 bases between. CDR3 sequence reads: CASSLLYGAGELFF. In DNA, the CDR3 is TGCGCCAGCAGCTTGTTGTATGGGGCCGGGGAGCTGTTTTTT. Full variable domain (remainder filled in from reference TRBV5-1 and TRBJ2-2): KAGVTQTPRYLIKTRGQQVTLSCSPISGHRSVSWYQQTPGQGLQFLFEYFSETQRNKGNFPGRFSGRQFSNSRSEMNVSTLELGDSALYLCASSLLYGAGELFFGEGSRLTVL.

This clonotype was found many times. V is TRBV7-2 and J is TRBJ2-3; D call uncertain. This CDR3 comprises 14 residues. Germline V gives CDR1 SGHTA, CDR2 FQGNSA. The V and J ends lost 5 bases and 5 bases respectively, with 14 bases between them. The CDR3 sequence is CASSRIALRDTQYF. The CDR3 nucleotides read TGTGCCAGCAGCCGAATAGCACTCAGAGATACGCAGTATTTT.

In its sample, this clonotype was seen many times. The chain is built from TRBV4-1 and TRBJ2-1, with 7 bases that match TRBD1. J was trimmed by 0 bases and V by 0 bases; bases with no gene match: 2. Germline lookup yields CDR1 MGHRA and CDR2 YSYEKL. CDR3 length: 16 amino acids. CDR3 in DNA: TGCGCCAGCAGCCAAGAGACAGGGAACTCCTACAATGAGCAGTTCTTC. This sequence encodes CASSQETGNSYNEQFF.

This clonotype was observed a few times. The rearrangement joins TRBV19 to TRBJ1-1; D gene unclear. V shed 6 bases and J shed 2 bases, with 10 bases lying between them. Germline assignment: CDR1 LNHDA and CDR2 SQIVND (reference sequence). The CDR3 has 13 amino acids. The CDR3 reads CASSRGVNTEAFF. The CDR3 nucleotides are TGTGCCAGTAGCCGCGGGGTTAACACTGAAGCTTTCTTT.

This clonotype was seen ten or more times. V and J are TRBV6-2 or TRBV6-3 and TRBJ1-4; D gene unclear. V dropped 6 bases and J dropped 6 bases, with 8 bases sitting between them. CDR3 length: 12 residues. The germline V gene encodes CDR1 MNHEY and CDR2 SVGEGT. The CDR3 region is CASSLKDEKLFF. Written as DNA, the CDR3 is TGTGCCAGCAGCTTAAAGGATGAAAAACTGTTTTTT.

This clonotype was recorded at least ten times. In DNA form, the CDR3 reads TGTGCCAGCAGTTTTAGCAAGAACACCGGGGAGCTGTTTTTT. It is translated as CASSFSKNTGELFF. V and J are TRBV12-3 or TRBV12-4 and TRBJ2-2; D gene unclear. The CDR3 is made up of 14 amino acids. Trimming removed 3 bases from V and 1 base from J, with 6 bases in between.

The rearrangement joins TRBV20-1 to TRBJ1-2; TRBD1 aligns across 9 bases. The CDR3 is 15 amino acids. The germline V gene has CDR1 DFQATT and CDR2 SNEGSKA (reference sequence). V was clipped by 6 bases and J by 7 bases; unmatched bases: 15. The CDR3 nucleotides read TGCAGTGCCGGAGTAAATGACAGGGGGGTAGGTGGCTACACCTTC. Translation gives CSAGVNDRGVGGYTF.

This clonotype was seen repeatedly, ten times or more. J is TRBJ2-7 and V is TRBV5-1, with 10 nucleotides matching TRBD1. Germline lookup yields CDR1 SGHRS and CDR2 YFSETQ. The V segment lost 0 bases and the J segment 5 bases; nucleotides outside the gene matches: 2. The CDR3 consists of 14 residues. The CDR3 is CASSLGQGADEQYV. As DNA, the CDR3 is TGCGCCAGCAGCTTGGGACAGGGGGCAGACGAGCAGTACGTC.

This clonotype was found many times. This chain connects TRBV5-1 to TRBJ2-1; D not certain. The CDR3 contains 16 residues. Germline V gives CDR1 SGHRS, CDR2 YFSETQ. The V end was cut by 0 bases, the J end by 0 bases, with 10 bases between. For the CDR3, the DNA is TGCGCCAGCAGCTTGGTTGCAGCTTCCTCCTACAATGAGCAGTTCTTC. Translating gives CASSLVAASSYNEQFF.

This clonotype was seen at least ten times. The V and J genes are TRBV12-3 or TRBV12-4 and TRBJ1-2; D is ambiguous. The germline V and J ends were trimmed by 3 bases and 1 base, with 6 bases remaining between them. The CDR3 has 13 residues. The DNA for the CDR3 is TGTGCCAGCAGTTTGTGGGGTAACTATGGCTACACCTTC. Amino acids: CASSLWGNYGYTF.

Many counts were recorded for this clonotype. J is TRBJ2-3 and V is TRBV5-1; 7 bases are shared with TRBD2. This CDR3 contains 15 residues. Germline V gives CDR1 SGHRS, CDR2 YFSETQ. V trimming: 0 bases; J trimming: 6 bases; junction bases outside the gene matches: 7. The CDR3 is CASSLGAGRADTQYF. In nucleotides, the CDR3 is TGCGCCAGCAGCTTGGGGGCAGGGAGGGCGGATACGCAGTATTTT.

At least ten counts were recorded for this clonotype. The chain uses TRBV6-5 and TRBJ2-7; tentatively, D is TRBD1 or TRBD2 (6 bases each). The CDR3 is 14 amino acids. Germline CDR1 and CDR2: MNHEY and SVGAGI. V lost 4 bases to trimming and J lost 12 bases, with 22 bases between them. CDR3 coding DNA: TGTGCCAGCAGTTCGGATGTCGGAACAGGGAGGTGGTACGTC. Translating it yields CASSSDVGTGRWYV.

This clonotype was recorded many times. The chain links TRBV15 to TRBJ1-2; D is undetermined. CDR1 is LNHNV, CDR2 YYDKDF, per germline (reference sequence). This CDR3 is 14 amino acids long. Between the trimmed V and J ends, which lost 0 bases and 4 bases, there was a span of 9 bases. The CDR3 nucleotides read TGTGCCACCAGCAGAGATCCACAGTCCTATGGCTACACCTTC. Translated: CATSRDPQSYGYTF.

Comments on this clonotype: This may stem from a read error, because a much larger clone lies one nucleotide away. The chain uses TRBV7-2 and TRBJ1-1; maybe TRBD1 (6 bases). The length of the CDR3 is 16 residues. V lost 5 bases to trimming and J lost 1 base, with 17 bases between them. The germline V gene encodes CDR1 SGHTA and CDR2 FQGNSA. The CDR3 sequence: CASSRLRTAKNTEAFF. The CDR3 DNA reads TGTGCCAGCAGCCGCTTAAGGACAGCGAAGAACACTGAAGCTTTCTTT.

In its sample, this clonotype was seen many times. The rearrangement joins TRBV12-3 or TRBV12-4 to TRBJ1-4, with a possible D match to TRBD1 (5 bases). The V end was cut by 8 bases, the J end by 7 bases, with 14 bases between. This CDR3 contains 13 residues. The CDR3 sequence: CASLRGTGEKLFF. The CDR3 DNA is TGTGCCAGCCTACGAGGGACGGGTGAAAAACTGTTTTTT.

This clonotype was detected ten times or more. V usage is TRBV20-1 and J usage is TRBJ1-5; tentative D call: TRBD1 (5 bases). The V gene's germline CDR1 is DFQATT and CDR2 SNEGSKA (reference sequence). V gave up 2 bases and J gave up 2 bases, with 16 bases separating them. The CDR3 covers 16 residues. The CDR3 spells CSARSPDIIGNQPQHF. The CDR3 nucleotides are TGCAGTGCTAGATCCCCGGACATTATTGGCAATCAGCCCCAGCATTTT.

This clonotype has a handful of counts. The CDR3 reads CASSAGQGWHEQYV. Here the CDR3 DNA reads TGTGCCAGCAGTGCAGGACAGGGGTGGCACGAGCAGTACGTC. The chain combines TRBV6-1 with TRBJ2-7; 9 bases line up with TRBD1. Germline trimming cut 4 bases from V and 5 bases from J; bases unmatched to any gene: 6. Germline CDR1 and CDR2: MNHNS and SASEGT. This CDR3 comprises 14 residues.